This is a list of T cell receptor beta chains from one sample in a study of OX40 agonist ivuxolimab in advanced cancers. The assay was immunoSEQ multiplex PCR, and TCRdb's table has in-frame clones only and misses some. The profile shows approximately 74,000 clones, about 90% of them singletons. The sequencing here drew on CD4+ or CD8+ T cells sorted from blood, taken in a trial of the OX40 agonist ivuxolimab. The source of these receptors is an adult with an advanced solid tumor such as melanoma, head and neck, liver or kidney cancer. CDR3s include the opening cysteine and the closing phenylalanine or tryptophan. A D gene is named only where the DNA matches it firmly. A clone size is listed for some rows: how often the clone was seen (once, few, many), or a class if it is expanded.

TGTGCCAGCAGCTTAGATCGTAGCAATCAGCCCCAGCATTTT CASSLDRSNQPQHF . TRBV7-2 . TRBJ1-5
TGTGCCAGCAGCTTATTAGGGGATCAGCCCCAGCATTTT CASSLLGDQPQHF . TRBV7-9 . TRBJ1-5
TGTGCCAGCAGCGCTATGCGCGCTGCTAACTATGGCTACACCTTC CASSAMRAANYGYTF . TRBV7-2 few TRBJ1-2
TGTGCCAGCAGCGCCATGTCGGGGGTTAACACAGATACGCAGTATTTT CASSAMSGVNTDTQYF . TRBV9 . TRBJ2-3
TGTGCCAGCAGTGAACAGGGAATTAATTCACCCCTCCACTTT CASSEQGINSPLHF . TRBV2 . TRBJ1-6
TGCGCCAGCAGCTTGGAGGGCCCTCTGAGGTATTTT CASSLEGPLRYF . TRBV5-1 once TRBJ2-3
TGTGCCAGCAGTTACTTCGTCGGGTTCACTGAAGCTTTCTTT CASSYFVGFTEAFF . TRBV6-6 once TRBJ1-1
TGTGCCAGCAGCTTTGGGACCAGCACAGATACGCAGTATTTT CASSFGTSTDTQYF . TRBV7-9 . TRBJ2-3
TGTGCCAGCAGCCTAAGGACTAGCGGGGGCCAGCAGTTCTTC CASSLRTSGGQQFF TRBD2 TRBV2 . TRBJ2-1
TGTGCCAGCAGCTTGGCGTTGACCGCACTGAACTATGGCTACACCTTC CASSLALTALNYGYTF . TRBV5-8 . TRBJ1-2
TGTGCCAGCCTAGCGGGAGACACCGGGGAGCTGTTTTTT CASLAGDTGELFF TRBD2 TRBV6-6 . TRBJ2-2
TGTGCCAGTACCATAGGCAGGACAGACACTGAAGCTTTCTTT CASTIGRTDTEAFF . TRBV19 . TRBJ1-1
TGTGCCAGCTCACCTCAAGAAAGTTACGAGCAGTACTTC CASSPQESYEQYF . TRBV18 . TRBJ2-7
TGTGCCAGCAGTTACCTTCGGACAGGATCATATGGCTACACCTTC CASSYLRTGSYGYTF TRBD1 TRBV6-5 . TRBJ1-2
TGCGCCAGCAGCCAAATTGAGGGGGGGCAAGAGACCCAGTACTTC CASSQIEGGQETQYF . TRBV5-1 . TRBJ2-5
TGTGCCAGCAGTTCGGGCGGGACAGGGGGTCGTCAGACCCAGTACTTC CASSSGGTGGRQTQYF TRBD1 TRBV27 . TRBJ2-5
TGTGCCAGCAGCTTAGAGGCAGGGGCTAACTATGGCTACACCTTC CASSLEAGANYGYTF . TRBV11-2 . TRBJ1-2